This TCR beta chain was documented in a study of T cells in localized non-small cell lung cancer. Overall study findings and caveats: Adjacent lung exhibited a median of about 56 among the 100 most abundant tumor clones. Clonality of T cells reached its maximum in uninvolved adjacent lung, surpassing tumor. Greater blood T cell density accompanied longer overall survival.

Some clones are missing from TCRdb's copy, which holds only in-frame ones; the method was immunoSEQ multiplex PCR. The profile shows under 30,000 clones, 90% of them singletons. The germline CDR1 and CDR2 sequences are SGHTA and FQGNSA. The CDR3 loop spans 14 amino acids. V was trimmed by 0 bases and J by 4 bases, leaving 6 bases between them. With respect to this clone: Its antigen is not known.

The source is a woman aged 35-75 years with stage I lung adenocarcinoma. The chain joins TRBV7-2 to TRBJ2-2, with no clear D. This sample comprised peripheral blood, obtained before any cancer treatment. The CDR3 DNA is TGTGCCAGCAGCTTAGCCTACACCACCGGGGAGCTGTTTTTT. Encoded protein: CASSLAYTTGELFF.